This T cell receptor beta chain came from a study of CD8 T cells in Susac syndrome (dated by TCRdb to 2018 to 2020). Turning to the overall study: Repertoire sequencing was used to test whether CD8+ T cell activation and differentiation in Susac syndrome was antigen driven. The clonality of the CD8+ T cell repertoire was compared across about 12 healthy donors, some 14 Susac syndrome patients and under 18 multiple sclerosis patients. Here is what the overall study found, with its caveats: The number of individuals in the TCR sequencing and HLA analysis was acknowledged as relatively small.

CDR1 and CDR2 (LGHDT, YNNKEL) derive from the germline V gene (reference sequence). V lost 3 bases and J lost 9 bases, and the count of bases not matched to a germline gene is 9. The CDR3 runs 14 residues from the cysteine to the phenylalanine. Only the CDR3 DNA is retained, 42 bases long and in frame from the first base. Peripheral blood CD8+ and CD4+ T cells from healthy donors, Susac syndrome patients and multiple sclerosis patients were profiled using high-throughput TCR beta sequencing. The multiple sclerosis controls were treatment-naive patients whose relapsing-remitting disease, either stable or active, fulfilled the revised McDonald criteria. Bulk CD8+ and CD4+ T cells were purified by magnetic negative isolation, while CD8+ TEMRA cells were enriched using FACS. Blood was drawn into EDTA tubes, processed within 24 hours, and PBMCs were isolated by density gradient centrifugation. PBMCs intended for TCR sequencing were cryopreserved in liquid nitrogen and were subsequently thawed in a 37 degrees C water bath. The sorted or isolated CD4+, CD8+ and CD8+ TEMRA cells reached a purity of at least 90%.

This clonotype was observed a single time. Its antigen remains undetermined. Base qualities were left out, and no much larger clone turns up one base away. A single read makes a weak case. RNA was extracted with the RNeasy kit and about 0.5 to 1 ug was reverse transcribed using random hexamers. The immunoSEQ multiplex PCR assay, which covers 54 Vbeta and 13 Jbeta segments, was used to amplify TCR beta CDR3 regions. PCR amplification bias was corrected by using a synthetic template baseline for primer optimization and computational correction. In the original analysis: Reads were assigned to V, D and J genes according to IMGT and analyzed in immunoSEQ Analyzer, with only productive sequences retained. To calculate clonality, Shannon entropy was normalized by log2 of the number of productive unique sequences and then subtracted from one. For each patient and control, public and private clones were evaluated among the 100 most prevalent clones. A clone was defined as Susac-specific if it was absent from the healthy and MS cohorts, from approximately 980 published viral clones and from other ImmuneACCESS disease sequences. TCRdb ran its own pipeline on the public reads, namely fastp trimming at Q25 and MiXCR clone calling, and kept in-frame beta chains. Rows are unified per CDR3 protein, each entry keeping the most common DNA and genes. TCRdb, not the original authors, processed these V and J calls. The sample table holds 400,000 to 550,000 distinct CDR3 sequences, of which around 85% were seen once. About 0.12% of the sample rests with the top ten.

This clonotype was sampled from a human donor with multiple sclerosis. The chain couples TRBV3-1 to TRBJ1-2; a stretch of 8 junction bases matches TRBD1. Sequences were obtained from CD8+ T cells from PBMCs. The CDR3 here reads CASSHTDRGDSYTF. DNA sequence: TGTGCCAGCAGCCATACCGACAGGGGAGACAGCTACACCTTC.